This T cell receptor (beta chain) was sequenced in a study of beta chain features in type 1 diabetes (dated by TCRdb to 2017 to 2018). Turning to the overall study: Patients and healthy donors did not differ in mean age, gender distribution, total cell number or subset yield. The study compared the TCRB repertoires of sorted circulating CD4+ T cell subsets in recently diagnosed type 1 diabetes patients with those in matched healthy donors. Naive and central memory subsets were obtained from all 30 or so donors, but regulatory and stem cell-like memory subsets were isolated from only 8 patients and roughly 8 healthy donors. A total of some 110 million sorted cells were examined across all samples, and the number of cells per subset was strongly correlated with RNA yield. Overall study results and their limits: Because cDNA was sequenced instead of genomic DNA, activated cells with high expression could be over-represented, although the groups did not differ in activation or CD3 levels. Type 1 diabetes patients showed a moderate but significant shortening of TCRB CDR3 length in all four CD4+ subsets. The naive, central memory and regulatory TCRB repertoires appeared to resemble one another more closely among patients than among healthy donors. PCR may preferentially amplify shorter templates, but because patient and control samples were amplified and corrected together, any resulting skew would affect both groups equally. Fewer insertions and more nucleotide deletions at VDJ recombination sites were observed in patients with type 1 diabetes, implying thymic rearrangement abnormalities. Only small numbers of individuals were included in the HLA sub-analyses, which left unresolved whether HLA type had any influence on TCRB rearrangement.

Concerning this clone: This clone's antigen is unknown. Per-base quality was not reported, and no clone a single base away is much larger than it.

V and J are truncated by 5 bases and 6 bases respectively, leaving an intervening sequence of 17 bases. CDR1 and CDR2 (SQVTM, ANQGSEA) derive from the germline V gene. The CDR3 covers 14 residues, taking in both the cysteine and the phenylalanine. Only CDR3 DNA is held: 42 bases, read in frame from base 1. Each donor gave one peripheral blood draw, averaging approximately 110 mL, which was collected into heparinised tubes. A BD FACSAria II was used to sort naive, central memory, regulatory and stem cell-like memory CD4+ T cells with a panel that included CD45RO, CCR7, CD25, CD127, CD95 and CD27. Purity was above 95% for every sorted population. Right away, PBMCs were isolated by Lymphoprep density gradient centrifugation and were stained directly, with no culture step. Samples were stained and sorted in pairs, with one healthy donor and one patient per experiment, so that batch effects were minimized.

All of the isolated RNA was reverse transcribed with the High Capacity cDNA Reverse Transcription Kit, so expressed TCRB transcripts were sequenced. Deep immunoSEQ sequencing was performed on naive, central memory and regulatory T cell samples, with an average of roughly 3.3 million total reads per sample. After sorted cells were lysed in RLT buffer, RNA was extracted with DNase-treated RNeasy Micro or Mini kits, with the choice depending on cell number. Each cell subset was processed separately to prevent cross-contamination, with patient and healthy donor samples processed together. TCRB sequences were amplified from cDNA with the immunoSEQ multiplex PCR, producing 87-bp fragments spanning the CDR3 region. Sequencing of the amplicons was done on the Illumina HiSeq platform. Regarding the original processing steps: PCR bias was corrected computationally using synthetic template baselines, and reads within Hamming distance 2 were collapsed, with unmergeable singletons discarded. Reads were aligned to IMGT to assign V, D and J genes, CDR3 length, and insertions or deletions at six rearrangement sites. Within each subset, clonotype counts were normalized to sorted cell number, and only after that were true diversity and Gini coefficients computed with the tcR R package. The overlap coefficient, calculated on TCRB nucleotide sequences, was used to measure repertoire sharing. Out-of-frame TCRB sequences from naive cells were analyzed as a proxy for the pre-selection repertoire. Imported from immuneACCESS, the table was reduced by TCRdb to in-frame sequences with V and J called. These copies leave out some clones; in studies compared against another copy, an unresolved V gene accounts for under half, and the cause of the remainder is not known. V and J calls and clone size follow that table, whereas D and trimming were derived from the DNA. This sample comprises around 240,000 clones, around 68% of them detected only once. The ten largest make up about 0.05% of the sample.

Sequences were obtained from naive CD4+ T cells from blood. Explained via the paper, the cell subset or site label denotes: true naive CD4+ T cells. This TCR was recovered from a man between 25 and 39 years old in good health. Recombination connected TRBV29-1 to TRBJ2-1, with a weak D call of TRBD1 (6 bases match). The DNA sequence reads TGCAGCGTTCTCCAGGGGTTCCCTACCAATGAGCAGTTCTTC. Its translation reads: CSVLQGFPTNEQFF.